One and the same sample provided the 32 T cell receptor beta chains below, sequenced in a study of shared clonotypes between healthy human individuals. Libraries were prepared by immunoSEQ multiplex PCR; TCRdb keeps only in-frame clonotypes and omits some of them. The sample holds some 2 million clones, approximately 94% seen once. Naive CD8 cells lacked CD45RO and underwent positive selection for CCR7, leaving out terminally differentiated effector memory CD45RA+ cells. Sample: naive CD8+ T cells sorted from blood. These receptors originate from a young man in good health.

The CDR3 sequence is CASSLTRAPTDTQYF. The CDR3 DNA sequence: TGTGCCAGCAGCCTTACCCGGGCCCCCACAGATACGCAGTATTTT. The chain employs TRBV6-8 and TRBJ2-3; unclear D gene. Germline CDR1 reads MNHGY; CDR2 reads SAAAGT. V lost 6 bases and J lost 2, with 15 bases in between. The CDR3 covers 15 residues.

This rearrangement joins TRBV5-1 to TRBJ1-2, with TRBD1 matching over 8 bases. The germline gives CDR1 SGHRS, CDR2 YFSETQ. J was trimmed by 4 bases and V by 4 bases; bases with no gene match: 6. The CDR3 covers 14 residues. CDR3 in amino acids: CASSTDREGYGYTF. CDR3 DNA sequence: TGCGCCAGCAGCACGGACAGGGAGGGCTATGGCTACACCTTC.

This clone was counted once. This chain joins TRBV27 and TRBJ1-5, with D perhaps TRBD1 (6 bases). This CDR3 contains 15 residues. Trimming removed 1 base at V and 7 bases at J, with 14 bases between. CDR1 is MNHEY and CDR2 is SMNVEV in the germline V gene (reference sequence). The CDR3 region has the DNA TGTGCCAGCAGTTTATATCCAGGGGATAAACAGCCCCAGCATTTT. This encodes CASSLYPGDKQPQHF.

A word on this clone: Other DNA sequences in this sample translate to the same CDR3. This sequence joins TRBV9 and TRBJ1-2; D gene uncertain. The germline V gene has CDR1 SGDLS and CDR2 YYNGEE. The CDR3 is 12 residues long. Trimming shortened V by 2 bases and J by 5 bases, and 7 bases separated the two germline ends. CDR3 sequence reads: CASSVPDYGYTF. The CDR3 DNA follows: TGTGCCAGCAGCGTCCCGGATTATGGCTACACCTTC.

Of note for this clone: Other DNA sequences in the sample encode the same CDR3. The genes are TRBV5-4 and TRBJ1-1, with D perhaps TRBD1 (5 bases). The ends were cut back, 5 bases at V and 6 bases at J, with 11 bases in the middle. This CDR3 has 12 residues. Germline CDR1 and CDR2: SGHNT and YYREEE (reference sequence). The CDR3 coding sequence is TGTGCCAGCAGTCCCGGGGGGGCTGAAGCTTTCTTT. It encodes CASSPGGAEAFF.

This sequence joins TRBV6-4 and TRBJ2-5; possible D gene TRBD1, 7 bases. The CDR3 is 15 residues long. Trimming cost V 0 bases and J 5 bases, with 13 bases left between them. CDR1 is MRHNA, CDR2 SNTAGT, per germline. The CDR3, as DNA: TGTGCCAGCAGTGACTCAGGAGGGGGCCTGGAGACCCAGTACTTC. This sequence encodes CASSDSGGGLETQYF.

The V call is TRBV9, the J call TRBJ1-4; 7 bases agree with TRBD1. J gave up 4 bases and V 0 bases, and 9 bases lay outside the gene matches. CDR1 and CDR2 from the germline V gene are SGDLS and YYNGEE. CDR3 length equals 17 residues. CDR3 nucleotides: TGTGCCAGCAGCGTAGCGGGGACAGTTGGACATAATGAAAAACTGTTTTTT. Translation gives CASSVAGTVGHNEKLFF. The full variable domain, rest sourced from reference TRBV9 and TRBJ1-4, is DSGVTQTPKHLITATGQRVTLRCSPRSGDLSVYWYQQSLDQGLQFLIQYYNGEERAKGNILERFSAQQFPDLHSELNLSSLELGDSALYFCASSVAGTVGHNEKLFFGSGTQLSVL.

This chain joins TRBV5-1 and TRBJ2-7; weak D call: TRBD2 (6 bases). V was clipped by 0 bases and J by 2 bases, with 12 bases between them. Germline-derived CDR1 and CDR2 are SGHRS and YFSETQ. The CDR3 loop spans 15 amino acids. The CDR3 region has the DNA TGCGCCAGCAGCTTGGCCGGCGGGACGACCTACGAGCAGTACTTC. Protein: CASSLAGGTTYEQYF.

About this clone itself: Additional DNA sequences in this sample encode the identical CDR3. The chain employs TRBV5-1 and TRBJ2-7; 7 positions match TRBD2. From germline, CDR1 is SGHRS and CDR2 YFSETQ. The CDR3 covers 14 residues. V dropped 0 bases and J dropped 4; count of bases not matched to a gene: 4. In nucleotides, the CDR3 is TGCGCCAGCAGCTTGGTGGCGGGGGATTACGAGCAGTACTTC. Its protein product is CASSLVAGDYEQYF.

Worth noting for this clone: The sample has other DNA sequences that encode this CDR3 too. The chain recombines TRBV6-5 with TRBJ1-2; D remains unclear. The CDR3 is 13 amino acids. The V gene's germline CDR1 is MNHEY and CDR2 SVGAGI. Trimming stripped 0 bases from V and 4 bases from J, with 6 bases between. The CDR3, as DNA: TGTGCCAGCAGTTACTCCGCAGGCTATGGCTACACCTTC. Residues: CASSYSAGYGYTF.

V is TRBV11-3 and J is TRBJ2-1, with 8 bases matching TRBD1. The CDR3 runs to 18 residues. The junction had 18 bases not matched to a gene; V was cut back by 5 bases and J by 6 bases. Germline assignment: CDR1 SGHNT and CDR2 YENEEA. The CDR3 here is CASSLLGQGISPLNEQFF. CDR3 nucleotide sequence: TGTGCCAGCAGCCTACTCGGACAGGGAATCAGTCCACTCAATGAGCAGTTCTTC.

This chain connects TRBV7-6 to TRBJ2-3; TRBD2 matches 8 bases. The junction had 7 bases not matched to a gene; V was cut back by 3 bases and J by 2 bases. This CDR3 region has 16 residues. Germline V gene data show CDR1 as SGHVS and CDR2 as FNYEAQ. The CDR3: CASSFGLAPPTDTQYF. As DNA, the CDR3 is TGTGCCAGCAGCTTCGGACTAGCCCCCCCCACAGATACGCAGTATTTT.

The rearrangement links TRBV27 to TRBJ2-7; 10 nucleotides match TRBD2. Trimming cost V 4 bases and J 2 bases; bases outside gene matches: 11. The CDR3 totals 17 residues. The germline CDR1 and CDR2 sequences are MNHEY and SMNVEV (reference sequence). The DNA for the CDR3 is TGTGCCAGCAGTTCCACCGTTAGCGGGGGGCTCACCTACGAGCAGTACTTC. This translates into CASSSTVSGGLTYEQYF.

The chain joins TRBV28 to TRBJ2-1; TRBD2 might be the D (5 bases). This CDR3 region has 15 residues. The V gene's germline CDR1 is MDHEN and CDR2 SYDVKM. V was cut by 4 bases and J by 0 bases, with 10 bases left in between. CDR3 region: CASSWTGSSYNEQFF. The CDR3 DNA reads TGTGCCAGCAGTTGGACTGGCAGCTCCTACAATGAGCAGTTCTTC.

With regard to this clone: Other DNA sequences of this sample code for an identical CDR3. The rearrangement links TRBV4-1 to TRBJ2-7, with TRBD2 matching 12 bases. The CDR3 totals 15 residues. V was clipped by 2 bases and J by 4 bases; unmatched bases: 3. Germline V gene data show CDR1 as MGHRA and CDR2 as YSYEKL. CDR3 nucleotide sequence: TGCGCCAGCAGCCAACTAGCGGGGGGGCTTTACGAGCAGTACTTC. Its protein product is CASSQLAGGLYEQYF.

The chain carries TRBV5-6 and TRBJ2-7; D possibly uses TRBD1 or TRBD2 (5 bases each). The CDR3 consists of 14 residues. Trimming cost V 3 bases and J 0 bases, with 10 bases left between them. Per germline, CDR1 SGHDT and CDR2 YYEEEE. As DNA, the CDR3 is TGTGCCAGCAGCTGGAGTGGGGGCTCCTACGAGCAGTACTTC. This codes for CASSWSGGSYEQYF.

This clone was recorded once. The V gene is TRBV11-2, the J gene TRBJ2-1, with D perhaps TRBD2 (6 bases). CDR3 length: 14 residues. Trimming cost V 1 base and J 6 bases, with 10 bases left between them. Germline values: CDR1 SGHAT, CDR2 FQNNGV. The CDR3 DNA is TGTGCCAGCAGCTTAGTGGGAGGATCCAATGAGCAGTTCTTC. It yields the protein CASSLVGGSNEQFF.

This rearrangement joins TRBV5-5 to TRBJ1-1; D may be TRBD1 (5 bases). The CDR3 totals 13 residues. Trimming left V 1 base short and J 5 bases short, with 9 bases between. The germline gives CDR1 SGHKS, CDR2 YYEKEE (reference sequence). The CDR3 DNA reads TGTGCCAGCAGCTTGTTGTGGGGGACTGAAGCTTTCTTT. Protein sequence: CASSLLWGTEAFF.

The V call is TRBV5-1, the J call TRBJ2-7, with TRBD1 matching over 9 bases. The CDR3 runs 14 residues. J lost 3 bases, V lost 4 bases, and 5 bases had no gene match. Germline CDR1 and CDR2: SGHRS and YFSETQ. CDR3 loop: CASSGGQGNYEQYF. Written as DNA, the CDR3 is TGCGCCAGCAGCGGAGGACAGGGGAACTACGAGCAGTACTTC.

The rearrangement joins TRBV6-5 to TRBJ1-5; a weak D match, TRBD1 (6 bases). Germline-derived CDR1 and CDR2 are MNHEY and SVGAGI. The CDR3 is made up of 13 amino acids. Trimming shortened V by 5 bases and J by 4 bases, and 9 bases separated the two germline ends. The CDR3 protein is CASSVGQNQPQHF. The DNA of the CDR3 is TGTGCCAGCAGTGTTGGACAGAATCAGCCCCAGCATTTT.

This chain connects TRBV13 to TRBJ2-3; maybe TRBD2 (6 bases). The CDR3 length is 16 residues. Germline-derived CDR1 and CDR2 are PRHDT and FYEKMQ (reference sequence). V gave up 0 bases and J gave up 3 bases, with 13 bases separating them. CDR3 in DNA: TGTGCCAGCAGCTTAGGTACGGAGGGAGATACAGATACGCAGTATTTT. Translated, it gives CASSLGTEGDTDTQYF.

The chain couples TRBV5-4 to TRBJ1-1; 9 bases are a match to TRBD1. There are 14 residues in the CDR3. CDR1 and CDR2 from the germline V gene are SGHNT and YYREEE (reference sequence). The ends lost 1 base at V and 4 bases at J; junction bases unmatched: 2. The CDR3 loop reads CASSLPGQGTEAFF. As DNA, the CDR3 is TGTGCCAGCAGCTTGCCGGGACAGGGCACTGAAGCTTTCTTT.

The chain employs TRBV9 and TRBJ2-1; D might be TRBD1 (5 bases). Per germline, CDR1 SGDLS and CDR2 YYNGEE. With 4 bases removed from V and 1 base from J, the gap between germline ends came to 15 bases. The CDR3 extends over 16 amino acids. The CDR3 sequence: CASSPDDSESYNEQFF. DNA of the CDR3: TGTGCCAGCAGCCCTGATGACAGTGAATCCTACAATGAGCAGTTCTTC.

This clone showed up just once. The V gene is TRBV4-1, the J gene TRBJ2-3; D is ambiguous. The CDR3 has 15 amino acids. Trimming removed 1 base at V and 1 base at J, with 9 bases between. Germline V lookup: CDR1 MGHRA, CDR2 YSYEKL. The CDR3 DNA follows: TGCGCCAGCAGCCAAGGGAGAGTGGGCACAGATACGCAGTATTTT. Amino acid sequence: CASSQGRVGTDTQYF.

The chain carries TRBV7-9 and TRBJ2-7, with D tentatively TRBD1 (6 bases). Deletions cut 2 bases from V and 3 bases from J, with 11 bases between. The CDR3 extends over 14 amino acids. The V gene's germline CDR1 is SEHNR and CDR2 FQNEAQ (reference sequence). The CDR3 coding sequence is TGTGCCAGCAGCTTAACAGGGAGCGGCTACGAGCAGTACTTC. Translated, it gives CASSLTGSGYEQYF.

CDR3 sequence: CASSRTGGDQPQHF. In DNA form, the CDR3 reads TGTGCCAGCTCCCGGACAGGGGGCGATCAGCCCCAGCATTTT. The rearrangement joins TRBV18 to TRBJ1-5; 11 nucleotides agree with TRBD1. This CDR3 has 14 residues. After removal of 6 bases from V and 5 bases from J, the junction contained 3 bases not matched to a gene. The germline CDR1 and CDR2 sequences are KGHSH and LQKENI. The variable domain in full, completed from reference TRBV18 and TRBJ1-5, reads NAGVMQNPRHLVRRRGQEARLRCSPMKGHSHVYWYRQLPEEGLKFMVYLQKENIIDESGMPKERFSAEFPKEGPSILRIQQVVRGDSAAYFCASSRTGGDQPQHFGDGTRLSIL.

CDR3 DNA sequence: TGTGCCAGCAGCCTCGGGACGGAAGCCTACGAGCAGTACTTC. Translated: CASSLGTEAYEQYF. The chain is built from TRBV7-8 and TRBJ2-7, with D perhaps matching TRBD1 or TRBD2 (5 bases each). This CDR3 is 14 amino acids long. The V gene lost 5 bases and the J gene lost 2 bases, with 13 bases spanning the gap. CDR1 is SGHVS, CDR2 FQNEAQ, per germline.

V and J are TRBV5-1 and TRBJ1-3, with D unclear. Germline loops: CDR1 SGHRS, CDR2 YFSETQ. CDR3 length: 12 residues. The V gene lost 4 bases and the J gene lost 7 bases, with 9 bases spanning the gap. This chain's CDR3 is CASSPEGNTIYF. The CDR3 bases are TGCGCCAGCAGCCCCGAAGGGAACACCATATATTTT.

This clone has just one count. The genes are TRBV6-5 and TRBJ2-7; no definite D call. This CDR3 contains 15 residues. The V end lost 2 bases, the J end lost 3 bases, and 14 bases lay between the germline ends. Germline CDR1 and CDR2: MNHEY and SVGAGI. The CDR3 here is CASSYGVSPLYEQYF. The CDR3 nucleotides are TGTGCCAGCAGTTACGGGGTCAGTCCTCTCTACGAGCAGTACTTC.

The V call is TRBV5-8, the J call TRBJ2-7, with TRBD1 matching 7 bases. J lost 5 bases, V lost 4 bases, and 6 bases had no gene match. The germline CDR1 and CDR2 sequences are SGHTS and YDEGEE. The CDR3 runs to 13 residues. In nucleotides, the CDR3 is TGTGCCAGCAGCCCGACAGGGATCAACGAGCAGTACTTC. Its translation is CASSPTGINEQYF.

The CDR3 loop is CASSFSGGENTGELFF. In DNA form, the CDR3 reads TGTGCCAGCAGTTTCTCAGGGGGAGAAAACACCGGGGAGCTGTTTTTT. This sequence joins TRBV27 and TRBJ2-2; 7 bases map to TRBD1. V was clipped by 3 bases and J by 2 bases; unmatched bases: 6. CDR3 length: 16 amino acids. Per the germline V gene, CDR1 is MNHEY and CDR2 is SMNVEV (reference sequence).

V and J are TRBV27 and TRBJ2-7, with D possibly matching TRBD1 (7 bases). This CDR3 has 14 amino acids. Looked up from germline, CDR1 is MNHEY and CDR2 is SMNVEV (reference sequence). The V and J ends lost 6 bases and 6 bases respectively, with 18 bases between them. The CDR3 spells CASRGGPGGREQYF. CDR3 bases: TGTGCCAGCAGGGGTGGGCCAGGGGGGCGCGAGCAGTACTTC.